The 22 T cell receptor beta chains listed next were all sequenced from one sample in a study of blood T cell repertoires in COVID-19. Generated by immunoSEQ multiplex PCR, the TCRdb table keeps only in-frame clones and is missing some. The top ten hold around a tenth of the sample, which has some 130,000 clones, 88% seen once. Sequencing was done on a sample of peripheral blood. These receptors were taken from a man aged 50 or older with acute or convalescent COVID-19.

The gene calls are TRBV10-1 and TRBJ2-3; D possibly corresponds to TRBD2 (5 bases). The CDR3 has 16 amino acids. V was shortened by 6 bases and J by 2 bases, with 18 bases between the two germline ends. Germline V lookup: CDR1 WNHNN, CDR2 SYGVQD (reference sequence). CDR3 nucleotides: TGCGCCAGCAGCGCCGGTCGGGCCGGGGTCACAGATACGCAGTATTTT. Its translation: CASSAGRAGVTDTQYF.

This sequence joins TRBV5-6 and TRBJ2-1, with 9 bases aligning to TRBD1. Trimming took 2 bases from V and 3 from J; bases not matched to a gene: 3. Germline values: CDR1 SGHDT, CDR2 YYEEEE. CDR3 size: 15 residues. CDR3 DNA sequence: TGTGCCAGCAGCTTACAGGGGGCCTTCTACAATGAGCAGTTCTTC. It is translated as CASSLQGAFYNEQFF.

The J gene is TRBJ2-1, the V gene TRBV7-6; 11 bases fit TRBD2. Germline V gives CDR1 SGHVS, CDR2 FNYEAQ. The trim removed 6 bases at V and 9 bases at J, leaving 10 bases unmatched. CDR3 length: 15 amino acids. CDR3 bases: TGTGCCAGCAGGTGGCTAGCGGGGGGTAGGGGTGAGCAGTTCTTC. This translates into CASRWLAGGRGEQFF.

This chain links TRBV25-1 with TRBJ2-1; 8 bases are shared with TRBD1. The CDR3 length is 16 residues. From germline, CDR1 is MGHDK and CDR2 SYGVNS. V dropped 4 bases and J dropped 0; count of bases not matched to a gene: 5. This chain's CDR3 is CASSGQGLSSYNEQFF. The CDR3, as DNA: TGTGCCAGCAGTGGACAGGGGCTTAGCTCCTACAATGAGCAGTTCTTC.

V and J are TRBV5-1 and TRBJ1-2; TRBD1 is a possible D gene (6 bases). Germline lookup yields CDR1 SGHRS and CDR2 YFSETQ. V lost 4 bases and J lost 8, with 15 bases in between. This CDR3 is 13 amino acids long. CDR3 sequence: CASSPEGGRGYTF. The DNA of the CDR3 is TGCGCCAGCAGCCCTGAAGGGGGAAGGGGCTACACCTTC.

The chain couples TRBV5-6 to TRBJ2-3; D not certain. This CDR3 spans 16 amino acids. Germline values: CDR1 SGHDT, CDR2 YYEEEE. V lost 1 base to trimming and J lost 0 bases, with 12 bases between them. CDR3: CASSLTQIPSTDTQYF. Here the CDR3 DNA reads TGTGCCAGCAGCTTGACACAGATCCCTAGCACAGATACGCAGTATTTT. The full variable domain, rest sourced from reference TRBV5-6 and TRBJ2-3, is DAGVTQSPTHLIKTRGQQVTLRCSPKSGHDTVSWYQQALGQGPQFIFQYYEEEERQRGNFPDRFSGHQFPNYSSELNVNALLLGDSALYLCASSLTQIPSTDTQYFGPGTRLTVL.

The CDR3 region has the DNA TGTGCCAGCAGCGCCTCGGGGGGCAGGAACACTGAAGCTTTCTTT. Its translation is CASSASGGRNTEAFF. J is TRBJ1-1 and V is TRBV5-4, with a weak D call TRBD1 (6 bases). Trimming took 4 bases from V and 1 from J, leaving 14 bases between them. The CDR3 loop spans 15 amino acids. Germline V gene lookup returns CDR1 SGHNT and CDR2 YYREEE (reference sequence).

This clone was found once. The chain links TRBV3-1 (or the pseudogene TRBV3-2) to TRBJ1-2, with a possible D match to TRBD1 (6 bases). In germline, CDR1 is LGHDT, CDR2 YNNKEL (reference sequence). Trimming pared 5 bases from V and 5 bases from J, leaving 15 bases between. There are 14 residues in the CDR3. The CDR3 DNA reads TGTGCCAGCAGCTTTTGGGACAAGCGGTATGGCTACACCTTC. It specifies CASSFWDKRYGYTF.

This chain links TRBV7-2 with TRBJ1-1, with no clear D. Between the trimmed V and J ends, which lost 3 bases and 0 bases, there was a span of 11 bases. The CDR3 runs 15 residues. Germline-derived CDR1 and CDR2 are SGHTA and FQGNSA. CDR3 bases: TGTGCCAGCAGCTTGATGGGCAAACTGAACACTGAAGCTTTCTTT. The encoded protein is CASSLMGKLNTEAFF. The variable domain in full, with the rest retrieved from reference TRBV7-2 and TRBJ1-1, is GAGVSQSPSNKVTEKGKDVELRCDPISGHTALYWYRQSLGQGLEFLIYFQGNSAPDKSGLPSDRFSAERTGGSVSTLTIQRTQQEDSAVYLCASSLMGKLNTEAFFGQGTRLTVV.

The rearrangement uses TRBV13 and TRBJ1-1, with D possibly being TRBD1 (6 bases). The CDR3 sequence is 14 residues long. Germline lookup yields CDR1 PRHDT and CDR2 FYEKMQ (reference sequence). Trimming pared 5 bases from V and 0 bases from J, leaving 10 bases between. The DNA of the CDR3 is TGTGCCAGCAGCCCTGGGGGCCTGAACACTGAAGCTTTCTTT. Translation gives CASSPGGLNTEAFF.

The J gene is TRBJ1-1, the V gene TRBV13; tentative D call: TRBD1 (6 bases). The CDR3 has 20 residues. Trimming stripped 5 bases from V and 0 bases from J, with 28 bases between. Germline assignment: CDR1 PRHDT and CDR2 FYEKMQ (reference sequence). The CDR3 loop is CASSPSQGVLTSFLNTEAFF. CDR3 nucleotides: TGTGCCAGCAGCCCCTCACAGGGTGTCTTAACTTCTTTTCTGAACACTGAAGCTTTCTTT.

This clone turned up a few times. The V gene is TRBV6-4, the J gene TRBJ2-1; 13 bases agree with TRBD2. V trimming: 4 bases; J trimming: 7 bases; junction bases outside the gene matches: 10. The CDR3 is 17 residues long. Germline V CDR1 and CDR2: MRHNA, SNTAGT. The CDR3 loop is CASSASRTSGSFNEQFF. The CDR3 region has the DNA TGTGCCAGCAGTGCCTCGCGGACTAGCGGGAGTTTTAATGAGCAGTTCTTC.

The J gene is TRBJ1-3, the V gene TRBV7-9, with D maybe TRBD1 (5 bases). Germline V gives CDR1 SEHNR, CDR2 FQNEAQ (reference sequence). Trimming cost V 1 base and J 0 bases, with 7 bases left between them. This CDR3 has 15 residues. This CDR3 reads CASSLDRPSGNTIYF. CDR3 nucleotide sequence: TGTGCCAGCAGCTTAGACAGGCCCTCTGGAAACACCATATATTTT. Full variable domain (remainder filled in from reference TRBV7-9 and TRBJ1-3): DTGVSQNPRHKITKRGQNVTFRCDPISEHNRLYWYRQTLGQGPEFLTYFQNEAQLEKSRLLSDRFSAERPKGSFSTLEIQRTEQGDSAMYLCASSLDRPSGNTIYFGEGSWLTVV.

The chain couples TRBV27 to TRBJ2-1; no definite D call. CDR3 size: 16 residues. V was shortened by 4 bases and J by 3 bases, with 16 bases between the two germline ends. Germline CDR1 reads MNHEY; CDR2 reads SMNVEV (reference sequence). CDR3 nucleotide sequence: TGTGCCAGCAGTTACCACCCCAGTTATTTCTACAATGAGCAGTTCTTC. Amino acid sequence: CASSYHPSYFYNEQFF.

The gene calls are TRBV10-3 and TRBJ1-1, with TRBD1 matching 7 bases. This CDR3 spans 14 amino acids. The junction had 9 bases not matched to a gene; V was cut back by 6 bases and J by 5 bases. Germline loops: CDR1 ENHRY, CDR2 SYGVKD. The CDR3 sequence: CAISPPGGETEAFF. The CDR3 bases are TGTGCCATCAGCCCCCCAGGGGGAGAGACTGAAGCTTTCTTT.

V is TRBV11-3 and J is TRBJ2-1; TRBD2 aligns across 15 bases. This CDR3 contains 17 residues. The germline V gene has CDR1 SGHNT and CDR2 YENEEA. The V and J ends lost 3 bases and 1 base, in that order; junction bases with no gene match: 1. This chain's CDR3 is CASSFGTSGGSYNEQFF. In DNA form, the CDR3 reads TGTGCCAGCAGCTTTGGGACTAGCGGGGGGTCCTACAATGAGCAGTTCTTC. Combining the CDR3 with reference TRBV11-3 and TRBJ2-1 gives the whole variable domain EAGVVQSPRYKIIEKKQPVAFWCNPISGHNTLYWYLQNLGQGPELLIRYENEEAVDDSQLPKDRFSAERLKGVDSTLKIQPAELGDSAVYLCASSFGTSGGSYNEQFFGPGTRLTVL.

This chain connects TRBV19 to TRBJ1-2; D perhaps matches TRBD1 (5 bases). The germline gives CDR1 LNHDA, CDR2 SQIVND (reference sequence). Trimming took off 2 bases at V and 1 base at J, with 17 bases between the two ends. The CDR3 sequence is 17 residues long. CDR3 DNA: TGTGCCAGTAGTATAAGTAGTTTGCAGGGTGTTAACTATGGCTACACCTTC. As protein: CASSISSLQGVNYGYTF.

V and J are TRBV15 and TRBJ2-7; 7 bases align to TRBD1. Germline CDR1 and CDR2: LNHNV and YYDKDF (reference sequence). The CDR3 runs 16 residues. Unmatched junction bases numbered 10, after V lost 2 bases and J lost 3 bases. CDR3 coding DNA: TGTGCCACCAGCAGATCGTCAGGGACAGTCAGCTACGAGCAGTACTTC. This translates into CATSRSSGTVSYEQYF.

Concerning this clone itself: The junction does not match germline at one end; this may be a read error. The chain has TRBV2 and TRBJ2-7; 11 bases agree with TRBD2. From germline, CDR1 is SNHLY and CDR2 FYNNEI. The CDR3 runs to 14 residues. CDR3 sequence reads: CASSEAGLAGGPVF. The DNA for the CDR3 is TGTGCCAGCAGTGAAGCGGGGCTAGCGGGGGGCCCCGTCTTC.

To note about this clone: At the DNA level, this CDR3 is encoded by other sequences in the same sample as well. V and J are TRBV7-2 and TRBJ1-1, with 7 bases matching TRBD1. This CDR3 comprises 13 residues. Germline CDR1 SGHTA, CDR2 FQGNSA. Losses at the gene ends were 3 bases for V and 4 bases for J; bases not matched to a gene: 2. The CDR3 spells CASSLYRGTEAFF. The CDR3 coding sequence is TGTGCCAGCAGCTTGTACAGGGGCACTGAAGCTTTCTTT.

The V and J genes are TRBV3-1 (or the pseudogene TRBV3-2) and TRBJ1-1; maybe TRBD1 (5 bases). The germline V gene has CDR1 LGHDT and CDR2 YNNKEL (reference sequence). This CDR3 spans 12 amino acids. The V and J ends lost 7 bases and 0 bases respectively, with 6 bases between them. The CDR3 DNA is TGTGCCAGCATAGGGGTGAACACTGAAGCTTTCTTT. It specifies CASIGVNTEAFF.

The V call is TRBV6-4, the J call TRBJ2-3; 10 positions agree with TRBD1. Germline V gene sequence: CDR1 MRHNA, CDR2 SNTAGT. This CDR3 comprises 15 residues. The V gene end was trimmed by 3 bases and the J gene end by 3 bases; junction bases not matched to a gene: 3. Here the CDR3 reads CASSEGTGVTDTQYF. CDR3 in DNA: TGTGCCAGCAGTGAGGGGACAGGGGTGACAGATACGCAGTATTTT.